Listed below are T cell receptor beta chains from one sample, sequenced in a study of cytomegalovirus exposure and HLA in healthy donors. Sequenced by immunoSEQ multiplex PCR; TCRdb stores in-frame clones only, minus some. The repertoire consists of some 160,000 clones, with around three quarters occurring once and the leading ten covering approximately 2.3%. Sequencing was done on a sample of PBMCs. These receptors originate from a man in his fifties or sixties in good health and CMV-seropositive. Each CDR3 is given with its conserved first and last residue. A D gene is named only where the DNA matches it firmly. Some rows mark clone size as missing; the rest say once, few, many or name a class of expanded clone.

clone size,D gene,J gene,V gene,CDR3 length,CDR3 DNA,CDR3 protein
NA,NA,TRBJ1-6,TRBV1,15,TGCACCAGCAGCCCTAGACAGGAGGTGAGTTCACCCCTCCACTTT,CTSSPRQEVSSPLHF
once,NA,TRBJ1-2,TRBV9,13,TGTGCCAGCAGCTTGGGGGGTGCCTATGGCTACACCTTC,CASSLGGAYGYTF
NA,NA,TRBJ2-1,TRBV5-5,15,TGTGCCAGCAGCTCATACATAGCCGGGGGATATGAGCAGTTCTTC,CASSSYIAGGYEQFF
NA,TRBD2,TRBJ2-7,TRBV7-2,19,TGTGCCAGCAGTTTACGGGCGCTAGCGGGGGGCCAATTATCCTACGAGCAGTACTTC,CASSLRALAGGQLSYEQYF
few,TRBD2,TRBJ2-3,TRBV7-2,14,TGTGCCAGCAGCTTGGGACTAGCGGAAGATACGCAGTATTTT,CASSLGLAEDTQYF
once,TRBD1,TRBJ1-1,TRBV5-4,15,TGTGCCAGCAGCCTCCCGGGACAGGTGAACACTGAAGCTTTCTTT,CASSLPGQVNTEAFF
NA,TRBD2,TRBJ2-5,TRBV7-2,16,TGTGCCAGCAGCTTAGCCCCACTAGCGGGGCGGGTGACCCAGTACTTC,CASSLAPLAGRVTQYF
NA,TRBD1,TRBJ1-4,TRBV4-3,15,TGCGCCAGCAGCCAAGATAGAACAGGGGATGAAAAACTGTTTTTT,CASSQDRTGDEKLFF
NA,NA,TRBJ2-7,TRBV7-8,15,TGTGCCAGCAGCTTTGGACGGACTCAAACCTACGAGCAGTACTTC,CASSFGRTQTYEQYF
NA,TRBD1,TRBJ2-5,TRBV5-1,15,TGCGCCAGCAGTTTACAGGGGGTTACGGCAGAGACCCAGTACTTC,CASSLQGVTAETQYF
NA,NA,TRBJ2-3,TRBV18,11,TGTGCCAGCTCTCTCCCAGATACGCAGTATTTT,CASSLPDTQYF
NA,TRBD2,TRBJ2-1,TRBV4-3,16,TGCGCCAGCAGCCAAGATCCGGGGGGGCCCCTCAATGAGCAGTTCTTC,CASSQDPGGPLNEQFF
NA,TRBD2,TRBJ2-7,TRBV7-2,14,TGTGCCAGCAGCTTAGCGCGGGGGTGGGACGAGCAGTACTTC,CASSLARGWDEQYF
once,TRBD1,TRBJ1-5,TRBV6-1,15,TGTGCCAGCACCAATCAGGGGGTAAGCAATCAGCCCCAGCATTTT,CASTNQGVSNQPQHF
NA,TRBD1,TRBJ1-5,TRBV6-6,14,TGTGCCAGCAGCCTCCGACAGGGCGATCAGCCCCAGCATTTT,CASSLRQGDQPQHF
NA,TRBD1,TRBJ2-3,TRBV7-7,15,TGTGCCAGCAGCCCGACAGGGGGCTCAGCAGATACGCAGTATTTT,CASSPTGGSADTQYF
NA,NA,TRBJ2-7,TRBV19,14,TGTGCCAGTAGTATAGTCCCGGGAACCTACGAGCAGTACTTC,CASSIVPGTYEQYF
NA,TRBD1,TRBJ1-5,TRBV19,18,TGTGCCAGTAGTATAGATACCAGGGGGCACTTTAGCAATCAGCCCCAGCATTTT,CASSIDTRGHFSNQPQHF
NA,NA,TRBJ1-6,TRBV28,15,TGTGCCAGCAGTTTAGAAGGAGGTCGTAATTCACCCCTCCACTTT,CASSLEGGRNSPLHF
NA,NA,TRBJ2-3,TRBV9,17,TGTGCCAGCAGCGTAGGTGGGGGGATAACTAGCACAGATACGCAGTATTTT,CASSVGGGITSTDTQYF
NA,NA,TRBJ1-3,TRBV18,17,TGTGCCAGCTCACCACCGAGGGGGGGCACAACTGGAAACACCATATATTTT,CASSPPRGGTTGNTIYF
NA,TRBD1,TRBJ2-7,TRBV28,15,TGTGCCAGCAGTTTATACCAGGGGGAAGGCTACGAGCAGTACTTC,CASSLYQGEGYEQYF
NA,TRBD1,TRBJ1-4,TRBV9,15,TGTGCCAGCAGCGTGACGCAGGGGGGAATCGAAAAACTGTTTTTT,CASSVTQGGIEKLFF
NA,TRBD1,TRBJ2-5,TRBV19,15,TGTGCCAGTAGTATCTCAGGGGGTTCTTCGGGGACCCAGTACTTC,CASSISGGSSGTQYF
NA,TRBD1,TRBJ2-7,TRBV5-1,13,TGCGCCAGCAGGCCTGGACAGGGCCACGAGCAGTACTTC,CASRPGQGHEQYF
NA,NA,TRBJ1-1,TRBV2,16,TGTGCCAGCAGTGAAGCGCCCCCGGGTCGGAACACTGAAGCTTTCTTT,CASSEAPPGRNTEAFF
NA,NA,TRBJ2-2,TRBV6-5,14,TGTGCCAGCACCGCCGGGACTGACACCGGGGAGCTGTTTTTT,CASTAGTDTGELFF
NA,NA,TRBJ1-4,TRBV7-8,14,TGTGCCAGCAGCCCCACGGCAACTAATGAAAAACTGTTTTTT,CASSPTATNEKLFF
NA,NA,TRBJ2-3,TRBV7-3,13,TGTGCCAGCAGCCTCGGGGTCACAGATACGCAGTATTTT,CASSLGVTDTQYF
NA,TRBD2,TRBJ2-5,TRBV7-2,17,TGTGCCAGCAGCTTAGTATTTAGCGGGGGGGCGGAAGAGACCCAGTACTTC,CASSLVFSGGAEETQYF
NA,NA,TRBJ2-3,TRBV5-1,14,TGCGCCAGCAACCGCGGGGACAGCACAGATACGCAGTATTTT,CASNRGDSTDTQYF